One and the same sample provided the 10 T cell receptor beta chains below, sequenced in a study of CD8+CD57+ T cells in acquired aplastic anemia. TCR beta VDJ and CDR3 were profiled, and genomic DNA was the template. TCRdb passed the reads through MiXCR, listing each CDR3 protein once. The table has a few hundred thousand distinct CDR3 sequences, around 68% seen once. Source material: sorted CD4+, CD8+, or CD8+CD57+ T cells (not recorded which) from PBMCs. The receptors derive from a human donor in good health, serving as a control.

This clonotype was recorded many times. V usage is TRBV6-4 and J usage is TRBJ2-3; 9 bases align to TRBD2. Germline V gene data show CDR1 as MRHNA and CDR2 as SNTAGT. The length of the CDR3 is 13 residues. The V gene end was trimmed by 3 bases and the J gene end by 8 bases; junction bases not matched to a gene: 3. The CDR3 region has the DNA TGTGCCAGCAGTGAGGCTAGCGGGGTTACGCAGTATTTT. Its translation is CASSEASGVTQYF.

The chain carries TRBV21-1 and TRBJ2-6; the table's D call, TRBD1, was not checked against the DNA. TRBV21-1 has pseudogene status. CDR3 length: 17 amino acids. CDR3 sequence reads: CASSKGQGAGGANVLTF. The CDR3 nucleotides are TGTGCCAGCAGCAAGGGACAGGGGGCGGGAGGGGCCAACGTCCTGACTTTC.

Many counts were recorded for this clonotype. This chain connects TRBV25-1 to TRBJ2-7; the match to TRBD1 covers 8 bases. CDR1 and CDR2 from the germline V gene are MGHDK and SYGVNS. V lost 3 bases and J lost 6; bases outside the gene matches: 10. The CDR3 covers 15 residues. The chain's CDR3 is CASSDPWTGSSEQYF. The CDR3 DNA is TGTGCCAGCAGTGACCCTTGGACAGGGTCGAGCGAGCAGTACTTC.

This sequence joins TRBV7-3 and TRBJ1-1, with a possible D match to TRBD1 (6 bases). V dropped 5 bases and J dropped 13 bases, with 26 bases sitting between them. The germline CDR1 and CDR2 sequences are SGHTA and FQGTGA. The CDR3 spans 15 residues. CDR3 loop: CASSLGGGQPQHVFF. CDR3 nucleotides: TGTGCCAGCAGCCTGGGGGGGGGGCAGCCCCAGCATGTTTTCTTT.

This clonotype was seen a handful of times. CDR3 in amino acids: CASSLLRLRQGTYEQYF. CDR3 DNA: TGTGCCAGCAGCCTATTGCGACTACGACAGGGGACCTACGAGCAGTACTTC. The chain uses TRBV7-9 and TRBJ2-7, with TRBD1 matching 8 bases. V lost 5 bases to trimming and J lost 2 bases; unmatched junction nucleotides: 14. The CDR3 contains 17 residues. Per the germline V gene, CDR1 is SEHNR and CDR2 is FQNEAQ (reference sequence).

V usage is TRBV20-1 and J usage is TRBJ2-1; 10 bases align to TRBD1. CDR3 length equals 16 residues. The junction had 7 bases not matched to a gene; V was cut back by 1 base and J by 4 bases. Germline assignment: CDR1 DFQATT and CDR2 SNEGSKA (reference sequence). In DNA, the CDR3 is TGCAGTGCTAGAGCCGGACAGGGGGATCCATACAATGAGCAGTTCTTC. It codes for CSARAGQGDPYNEQFF.

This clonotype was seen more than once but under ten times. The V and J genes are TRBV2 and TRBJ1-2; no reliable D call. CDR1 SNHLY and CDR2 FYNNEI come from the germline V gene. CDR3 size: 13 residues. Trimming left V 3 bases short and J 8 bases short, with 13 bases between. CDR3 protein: CASSEGSPSGYTF. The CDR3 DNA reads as TGTGCCAGCAGTGAGGGGAGCCCCTCGGGCTACACCTTC.

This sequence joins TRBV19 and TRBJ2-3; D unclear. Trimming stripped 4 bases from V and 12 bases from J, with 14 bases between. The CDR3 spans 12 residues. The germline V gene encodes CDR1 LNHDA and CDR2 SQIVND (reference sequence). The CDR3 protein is CASSTNRNYQYF. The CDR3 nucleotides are TGTGCCAGTAGTACCAACAGAAATTATCAGTATTTT.

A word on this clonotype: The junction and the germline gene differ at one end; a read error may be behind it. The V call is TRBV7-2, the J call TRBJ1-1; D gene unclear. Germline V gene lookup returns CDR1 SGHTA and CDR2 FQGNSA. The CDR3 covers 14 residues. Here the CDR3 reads CASSFSATNYGYTF. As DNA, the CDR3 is TGTGCCAGCAGCTTCTCGGCCACGAACTATGGCTACACCTTT.

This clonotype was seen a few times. The CDR3 DNA is TGTGCCAGCAGGCCAACAGGGGGTAACTATGGCTACACCTTC. It codes for CASRPTGGNYGYTF. The V and J genes are TRBV25-1 and TRBJ1-2, with 8 bases fitting TRBD1. In germline, CDR1 is MGHDK, CDR2 SYGVNS. The CDR3 sequence is 14 residues long. J was trimmed by 1 base and V by 6 bases; bases with no gene match: 4.